This T cell receptor beta chain was identified in a study of T cells after posttransplantation cyclophosphamide. Whole-study results and caveats: Blood and skin or GI T cell repertoires showed limited TRB overlap. Later blood repertoires were often dominated by clones from the donor CD8+ memory compartment. TRB clonality was highly associated with recipient CMV seropositivity and reactivation.

The sample holds many counts of this clone. No antigen is known for it. Trimming removed 0 bases from V and 4 bases from J, with 16 bases in between. This CDR3 comprises 17 residues. Germline V gene lookup returns CDR1 LGHNA and CDR2 YSLEER. TCRdb keeps only in-frame clones here, not all; method: immunoSEQ multiplex PCR. The data list 12,000 or so clones, none observed once; roughly 25% falls to the top ten. Treatment was busulfan-fludarabine conditioning, a marrow graft, and cyclophosphamide on days +3 and +4. The chain is built from TRBV4-3 and TRBJ2-1; maybe TRBD2 (6 bases). The TCR comes from a female patient in her 40s who received an allogeneic stem cell transplant from a related donor, was CMV-positive, and had acute GVHD only. Some T cells may arise from the graft donor. The sample was PBMCs, taken after allogeneic stem cell transplant with posttransplant cyclophosphamide. The CDR3 here is CASSQEVPAGQYNEQFF. DNA for the CDR3: TGCGCCAGCAGCCAAGAAGTCCCAGCGGGCCAGTACAATGAGCAGTTCTTC.